This T cell receptor beta chain was recorded in a study of siplizumab effects on memory and regulatory T cells. Study results and limitations: Memory T cells appeared less diverse than naive cells, which seemed to contribute substantially to alloresponse. Roughly 80-95% of proliferating CD4+ or CD8+ clones defied assignment to a naive or memory phenotype. Poor capture below about 10^-5 frequency left most alloreactive clones unmapped to unstimulated subsets.

With respect to this clone: The antigen remains undetermined.

The CDR3 covers 16 residues. The germline V and J ends were trimmed by 3 bases and 5 bases, with 16 bases remaining between them. From germline, CDR1 is KGHSH and CDR2 LQKENI. Assayed TCR templates numbered roughly 10^5 for each sample. Produced via immunoSEQ multiplex PCR; TCRdb's table is partial and in-frame only. The sample has over 85,000 clones, 85% to 95% seen once. Sequencing was carried out using non-Treg CD4+ T cells sorted from blood. The chain uses TRBV18 and TRBJ1-4; possible D gene TRBD1, 5 bases. This clonotype originated in a human donor in good health. CDR3 DNA: TGTGCCAGCTCACCGGCGCAGGGCTCCTACAATGAAAAACTGTTTTTT. Its protein product is CASSPAQGSYNEKLFF.